The 18 T cell receptor beta chains below were found in one sample sequenced in a study of blood T cell repertoires in COVID-19. Sequenced by immunoSEQ multiplex PCR; TCRdb stores in-frame clones only, minus some. The sample has roughly 320,000 clones, around 86% seen once; the top ten hold roughly 4%. Sequencing was performed on PBMCs or T cells enriched from blood (not recorded which). The receptors derive from a man aged 30 to 39 who had recovered from COVID-19.

The gene calls are TRBV7-8 and TRBJ2-7; no clear D gene. V was shortened by 1 base and J by 4 bases, with 11 bases between the two germline ends. The CDR3 is made up of 14 amino acids. The V gene's germline CDR1 is SGHVS and CDR2 FQNEAQ. This chain's CDR3 is CASSLEVRSYEQYF. The CDR3 DNA is TGTGCCAGCAGCTTAGAAGTCAGGTCTTACGAGCAGTACTTC.

This chain connects TRBV24-1 to TRBJ1-2; D gene ambiguous. Deletions cut 4 bases from V and 3 bases from J, with 8 bases between. Per germline, CDR1 KGHDR and CDR2 SFDVKD. There are 13 residues in the CDR3. The CDR3 loop reads CATSDNRDYGYTF. In DNA, the CDR3 is TGTGCCACCAGTGACAATAGAGACTATGGCTACACCTTC.

V gene TRBV14 combines with J gene TRBJ2-3; tentative D call: TRBD1 (6 bases). The CDR3 totals 14 residues. Trimming cost V 4 bases and J 5 bases, with 13 bases left between them. Germline V gives CDR1 SGHDN, CDR2 FVKESK. CDR3 residues: CASSLWTVRDTQYF. CDR3 nucleotide sequence: TGTGCCAGCAGCCTTTGGACAGTCAGAGATACGCAGTATTTT.

The CDR3 is CASSYRGGYAFF. The CDR3 coding sequence is TGTGCCAGCAGTTACAGGGGAGGGTATGCTTTCTTT. The chain couples TRBV6-5 to TRBJ1-1, with a weak D call TRBD1 (5 bases). Germline-derived CDR1 and CDR2 are MNHEY and SVGAGI. V was clipped by 2 bases and J by 11 bases, with 12 bases between them. This CDR3 spans 12 amino acids.

This clone was seen a few times. This chain links TRBV24-1 with TRBJ1-5; 10 nucleotides agree with TRBD1. The germline gives CDR1 KGHDR, CDR2 SFDVKD. V was clipped by 10 bases and J by 1 base; unmatched bases: 6. CDR3 length: 15 amino acids. The CDR3 reads CATQTGGESNQPQHF. CDR3 coding DNA: TGTGCCACACAGACAGGGGGCGAAAGCAATCAGCCCCAGCATTTT.

V and J are TRBV19 and TRBJ2-3; 10 nucleotides agree with TRBD2. CDR1 is LNHDA and CDR2 is SQIVND in the germline V gene (reference sequence). With V trimmed by 4 bases and J by 2 bases, 3 bases remained unmatched. The length of the CDR3 is 15 residues. In DNA form, the CDR3 reads TGTGCCAGTAGTAAGACTAGCGGGTCCACAGATACGCAGTATTTT. The encoded protein is CASSKTSGSTDTQYF.

The count of this clone is one. The chain joins TRBV5-1 to TRBJ1-1, with unresolved D. The V and J ends lost 2 bases and 0 bases respectively, with 8 bases between them. Germline V lookup: CDR1 SGHRS, CDR2 YFSETQ. This CDR3 spans 14 amino acids. CDR3 DNA: TGCGCCAGCAGCTTAGCATCTTTGAACACTGAAGCTTTCTTT. Encoded protein: CASSLASLNTEAFF.

The chain couples TRBV13 to TRBJ1-2; possibly TRBD1 for D (5 bases). The CDR3 spans 16 residues. Germline loops: CDR1 PRHDT, CDR2 FYEKMQ (reference sequence). V lost 1 base to trimming and J lost 5 bases, with 17 bases between them. The CDR3 spells CASSLAGRVSPYGYTF. The CDR3 DNA is TGTGCCAGCAGCTTAGCTGGCAGGGTGTCCCCTTATGGCTACACCTTC.

J is TRBJ1-1 and V is TRBV19, with 8 bases that match TRBD1. The length of the CDR3 is 15 residues. V was pared by 5 bases and J by 0 bases, with 5 bases of the junction left unmatched. Germline-derived CDR1 and CDR2 are LNHDA and SQIVND (reference sequence). DNA for the CDR3: TGTGCCAGTAGTTCACGGACAGGGTTGAACACTGAAGCTTTCTTT. Amino acid sequence: CASSSRTGLNTEAFF. The full variable domain, completed using reference TRBV19 and TRBJ1-1, is DGGITQSPKYLFRKEGQNVTLSCEQNLNHDAMYWYRQDPGQGLRLIYYSQIVNDFQKGDIAEGYSVSREKKESFPLTVTSAQKNPTAFYLCASSSRTGLNTEAFFGQGTRLTVV.

In this sample, this clone turned up once. The chain combines TRBV5-1 with TRBJ2-3; perhaps TRBD2 as D (6 bases). V gave up 4 bases and J gave up 1 base, with 19 bases separating them. In germline, CDR1 is SGHRS, CDR2 YFSETQ. The CDR3 loop spans 17 amino acids. CDR3 DNA sequence: TGCGCCAGCAGCCGAAACGCGGGGAGAAGGGGCACAGATACGCAGTATTTT. Amino acids: CASSRNAGRRGTDTQYF.

This clone has a handful of counts. The chain employs TRBV7-2 and TRBJ1-4; a possible D gene is TRBD1 (5 bases). The CDR3 runs 14 residues. CDR1 SGHTA and CDR2 FQGNSA come from the germline V gene. V shed 2 bases and J shed 11 bases, with 15 bases lying between them. In DNA, the CDR3 is TGTGCCAGCAGCTTATTCGCGGGGGAATGGAAACTGTTTTTT. Its protein is CASSLFAGEWKLFF.

The count of this clone is one. The chain combines TRBV28 with TRBJ2-2, with TRBD2 matching 16 bases. V gave up 6 bases and J gave up 8 bases; unmatched junction bases: 9. The CDR3 is made up of 17 amino acids. Germline-derived CDR1 and CDR2 are MDHEN and SYDVKM. The CDR3 protein is CASSIGTSGRGGGELFF. The CDR3 DNA sequence: TGTGCCAGCAGCATCGGGACTAGCGGGAGGGGTGGTGGGGAGCTGTTTTTT.

The V and J genes are TRBV5-6 and TRBJ1-2; no firm D call. This CDR3 has 13 amino acids. Germline V gene data show CDR1 as SGHDT and CDR2 as YYEEEE. V was clipped by 0 bases and J by 8 bases, with 11 bases between them. The CDR3 DNA sequence: TGTGCCAGCAGCTTGGGAGGACTCCGGGGCTACACCTTC. This gives the protein CASSLGGLRGYTF. The whole variable domain, remainder taken from reference TRBV5-6 and TRBJ1-2, is DAGVTQSPTHLIKTRGQQVTLRCSPKSGHDTVSWYQQALGQGPQFIFQYYEEEERQRGNFPDRFSGHQFPNYSSELNVNALLLGDSALYLCASSLGGLRGYTFGSGTRLTVV.

The chain employs TRBV19 and TRBJ1-5; 7 bases align to TRBD1. This CDR3 is built from 14 residues. Per the germline V gene, CDR1 is LNHDA and CDR2 is SQIVND (reference sequence). V lost 10 bases, J lost 3 bases, and 9 bases stayed unmatched. The CDR3 reads CATGGLPANQPQHF. CDR3 nucleotide sequence: TGTGCCACAGGGGGTCTACCCGCCAATCAGCCCCAGCATTTT.

V gene TRBV18 combines with J gene TRBJ1-4, with TRBD1 identical over 9 bases. The germline V gene encodes CDR1 KGHSH and CDR2 LQKENI. This CDR3 has 15 residues. V was pared by 3 bases and J by 6 bases, with 5 bases of the junction left unmatched. The CDR3: CASSPLGQGDEKLFF. The CDR3 nucleotides are TGTGCCAGCTCACCCTTGGGACAGGGAGATGAAAAACTGTTTTTT.

The gene calls are TRBV30 and TRBJ1-6, with 7 bases identical to TRBD1. The CDR3 consists of 15 residues. Germline V gene lookup returns CDR1 GTSNPN and CDR2 SVGIG (reference sequence). V lost 3 bases and J lost 4; bases outside the gene matches: 6. CDR3 amino acids: CAWRPTGLYNSPLHF. The CDR3 DNA sequence: TGTGCCTGGAGACCGACAGGGTTGTATAATTCACCCCTCCACTTT.

This chain uses TRBV7-2 with TRBJ2-5; maybe TRBD2 (6 bases). CDR1 is SGHTA, CDR2 FQGNSA, per germline. The V and J ends lost 1 base and 6 bases respectively, with 18 bases between them. The CDR3 is made up of 16 amino acids. The CDR3 loop is CASSLGGVAGSKTQYF. CDR3 nucleotide sequence: TGTGCCAGCAGCTTAGGGGGGGTCGCGGGGTCGAAGACCCAGTACTTC.

The chain combines TRBV19 with TRBJ2-7; maybe TRBD1 (6 bases). Germline-derived CDR1 and CDR2 are LNHDA and SQIVND (reference sequence). The CDR3 is made up of 12 amino acids. With 5 bases removed from V and 5 bases from J, the gap between germline ends came to 10 bases. Written as DNA, the CDR3 is TGTGCCAGTAGTCCCCAGGGGCACGAGCAGTACTTC. This translates into CASSPQGHEQYF.